The next 6 T cell receptor beta chains were all read from a single sample in a study of T cell responses to AZD1222 COVID-19 vaccine. Libraries were prepared by immunoSEQ multiplex PCR; TCRdb keeps only in-frame clonotypes and omits some of them. The sample contains over 120,000 clones, about 91% of which appear only once. Here the sequenced sample was peripheral blood, taken on day 0 of AZD1222 vaccination. These receptors all stem from an adult in good health.

The chain is built from TRBV7-9 and TRBJ1-2; unclear D gene. The ends were cut back, 0 bases at V and 6 bases at J, with 11 bases in the middle. There are 14 residues in the CDR3. CDR1 SEHNR and CDR2 FQNEAQ come from the germline V gene (reference sequence). In DNA form, the CDR3 reads TGTGCCAGCAGCTTAGCCCAGCCGACAAATGGCTACACCTTC. It yields the protein CASSLAQPTNGYTF. The whole variable domain, remainder taken from reference TRBV7-9 and TRBJ1-2, is DTGVSQNPRHKITKRGQNVTFRCDPISEHNRLYWYRQTLGQGPEFLTYFQNEAQLEKSRLLSDRFSAERPKGSFSTLEIQRTEQGDSAMYLCASSLAQPTNGYTFGSGTRLTVV.

The V gene is TRBV6-6, the J gene TRBJ1-5; D ambiguous. V was shortened by 0 bases and J by 7 bases, with 4 bases between the two germline ends. Germline V gene data show CDR1 as MNHNY and CDR2 as SVGAGI (reference sequence). The CDR3 loop spans 12 amino acids. CDR3 residues: CASSYSKQPQHF. Here the CDR3 DNA reads TGTGCCAGCAGTTACTCGAAGCAGCCCCAGCATTTT.

The genes are TRBV7-2 and TRBJ2-3, with unresolved D. V was trimmed by 5 bases and J by 2 bases, leaving 5 bases between them. This CDR3 comprises 12 residues. Germline-derived CDR1 and CDR2 are SGHTA and FQGNSA. CDR3 in DNA: TGTGCCAGCAGCCGTCACACAGATACGCAGTATTTT. This codes for CASSRHTDTQYF.

The rearrangement links TRBV28 to TRBJ1-2; no clear D gene. CDR1 is MDHEN and CDR2 is SYDVKM in the germline V gene. This CDR3 has 15 residues. The V end was cut by 3 bases, the J end by 4 bases, with 15 bases between. CDR3 coding DNA: TGTGCCAGCAGTTTTTTCCCGGCGGCGAGCTATGGCTACACCTTC. This codes for CASSFFPAASYGYTF.

This chain joins TRBV4-3 and TRBJ2-1; 11 nucleotides align to TRBD1. The germline gives CDR1 LGHNA, CDR2 YSLEER. Germline trimming cut 4 bases from V and 7 bases from J; bases unmatched to any gene: 6. CDR3 length: 15 residues. CDR3 residues: CASSPPGTGGNEQFF. CDR3 DNA sequence: TGCGCCAGCAGCCCTCCTGGGACAGGGGGAAATGAGCAGTTCTTC.

This sequence joins TRBV11-2 and TRBJ2-3; D unclear. CDR1 and CDR2 (germline): SGHAT, FQNNGV. The germline V and J ends were trimmed by 2 bases and 9 bases, with 3 bases remaining between them. The CDR3 runs to 10 residues. CDR3 loop: CASSLRTQYF. CDR3 nucleotide sequence: TGTGCCAGCAGCTTAAGAACGCAGTATTTT. Full variable domain (outside the CDR3, taken from reference TRBV11-2 and TRBJ2-3): EAGVAQSPRYKIIEKRQSVAFWCNPISGHATLYWYQQILGQGPKLLIQFQNNGVVDDSQLPKDRFSAERLKGVDSTLKIQPAKLEDSAVYLCASSLRTQYFGPGTRLTVL.